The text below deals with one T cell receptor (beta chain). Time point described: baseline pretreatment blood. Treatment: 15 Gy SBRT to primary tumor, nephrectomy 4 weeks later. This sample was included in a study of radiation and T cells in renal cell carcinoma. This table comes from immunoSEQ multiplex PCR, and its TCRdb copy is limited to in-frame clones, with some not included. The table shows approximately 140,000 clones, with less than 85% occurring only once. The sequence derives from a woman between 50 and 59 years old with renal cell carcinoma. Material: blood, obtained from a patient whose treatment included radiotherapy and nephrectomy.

CDR3 sequence (DNA): TGCGCCAGCAGCCACCTGGACTACAATGAGCAGTTCTTC. It translates to CASSHLDYNEQFF. This sequence joins TRBV4-3 and TRBJ2-1; D gene uncertain. V lost 3 bases, J lost 3 bases, and 6 bases lay in between. The germline V gene encodes CDR1 LGHNA and CDR2 YSLEER. This CDR3 has 13 amino acids.